The rows below give T cell receptor beta chains drawn from one sample of a study of blood T cell repertoires in COVID-19. Sequencing was performed with immunoSEQ multiplex PCR; in TCRdb, only in-frame clones are kept and a portion is missing. The sample gives some 400,000 clones, approximately 87% of which show up once; 1.3% is in the top ten. Sequencing was performed on PBMCs or T cells enriched from blood (not recorded which). All receptors derive from a man younger than 45 who had recovered from COVID-19. Each CDR3 is given with its conserved first and last residue. A D gene is named only where the DNA matches it firmly. Size is stated for part of the rows, as once, few or many counts, or as a class when the clone is expanded.

v_gene,j_gene,abundance,len,d_gene,CDR3nt,CDR3aa
TRBV11-2,TRBJ2-2,NA,13,NA,TGTGCCAGCAGTCAGCAGGGTCCAGGGGAGCTGTTTTTT,CASSQQGPGELFF
TRBV18,TRBJ2-5,NA,14,TRBD1,TGTGCCAGCTCACCGACCCAGGGGGCCGGGACCCAGTACTTC,CASSPTQGAGTQYF
TRBV16,TRBJ1-4,NA,14,NA,TGTGCCAGCAGCCAATCTCAGAATAATGAAAAACTGTTTTTT,CASSQSQNNEKLFF
TRBV18,TRBJ1-1,NA,15,TRBD1,TGTGCCAGCTCACTAATGGGACAGGGTTACACTGAAGCTTTCTTT,CASSLMGQGYTEAFF
TRBV5-1,TRBJ1-2,NA,15,TRBD1,TGCGCCAGCAGCTCGGGACAGGGGGCTTTCTATGGCTACACCTTC,CASSSGQGAFYGYTF
TRBV11-2,TRBJ1-4,many,17,TRBD1,TGTGCCAGCAGCTTAGATTCGTCTTGGACAGGGGACGAAAAACTGTTTTTT,CASSLDSSWTGDEKLFF
TRBV5-1,TRBJ2-2,NA,16,TRBD2,TGCGCCAGCAGTTACCTAGCGGGGGGGAACACCGGGGAGCTGTTTTTT,CASSYLAGGNTGELFF
TRBV30,TRBJ1-2,NA,14,NA,TGTGCCTGGAGTTACCGGGACTCTCAGCGAGGCTACACCTTC,CAWSYRDSQRGYTF
TRBV27,TRBJ1-2,NA,16,TRBD1,TGTGCCAGCAGTCCTAGGACAGGGGGTCGGAGTAGCGGCTACACCTTC,CASSPRTGGRSSGYTF
TRBV10-3,TRBJ1-1,NA,16,NA,TGTGCCATCAGTGAACCCCCTTGGAGGACGAACACTGAAGCTTTCTTT,CAISEPPWRTNTEAFF
TRBV30,TRBJ2-6,NA,13,NA,TGTGCCTGGAGTTATTTTGGGGCCAACGTCCTGACTTTC,CAWSYFGANVLTF
TRBV7-8,TRBJ2-3,few,15,TRBD2,TGTGCCAGCAGCCTCGGGTCAGGGAGGGCAGATACGCAGTATTTT,CASSLGSGRADTQYF
TRBV25-1,TRBJ1-6,NA,16,TRBD1,TGTGCCAGCAGGGGACAGGGGAACCTGAATAATTCACCCCTCCACTTT,CASRGQGNLNNSPLHF
TRBV2,TRBJ2-2,NA,17,TRBD2,TGTGCCAGCACGAAGCTAGCGGGGGGGTTGAACACCGGGGAGCTGTTTTTT,CASTKLAGGLNTGELFF
TRBV12-3/TRBV12-4,TRBJ1-5,NA,13,NA,TGTGCCAGCAGCGTCGCGAGTAATCAGCCCCAGCATTTT,CASSVASNQPQHF
TRBV18,TRBJ1-5,NA,14,NA,TGTGCCAGCTCACCCGGGGAAAGGAATCAGCCCCAGCATTTT,CASSPGERNQPQHF
TRBV6-5,TRBJ1-5,NA,15,TRBD1,TGTGCCAGCCGGCCCGGGACAGGGGGTAATCAGCCCCAGCATTTT,CASRPGTGGNQPQHF
TRBV5-1,TRBJ1-6,NA,17,TRBD1,TGCGCCAGCAGCTTGGACCGCGTGGACAGGGGCGGGTCACCCCTCCACTTT,CASSLDRVDRGGSPLHF
TRBV27,TRBJ1-2,NA,13,NA,TGTGCCAGCAGTTTCGCAGGGGAGTATGGCTACACCTTC,CASSFAGEYGYTF
TRBV5-4,TRBJ1-1,NA,15,TRBD1,TGTGCCAGCAGCTTGACCCCGGACAGGGACACTGAAGCTTTCTTT,CASSLTPDRDTEAFF
TRBV27,TRBJ2-7,once,13,NA,TGTGCCAGCAGTTTCACCAGGGCCTACGAGCAGTACTTC,CASSFTRAYEQYF
TRBV20-1,TRBJ1-4,NA,12,TRBD1,TGCAGTGCTAGTCACAGGGGGGAAAAACTGTTTTTT,CSASHRGEKLFF
TRBV30,TRBJ1-5,NA,14,NA,TGTGCCTGGGAAGCCCAAGGGGTTGGTCAGCCCCAGCATTTT,CAWEAQGVGQPQHF
TRBV10-3,TRBJ1-5,NA,14,NA,TGTGCCATCAGTGAGTCGGGGGGGAATCAGCCCCAGCATTTT,CAISESGGNQPQHF
TRBV4-1,TRBJ2-2,NA,17,NA,TGCGCCAGCAGCCAGTGGACGGGAGTCGCGAACACCGGGGAGCTGTTTTTT,CASSQWTGVANTGELFF
TRBV19,TRBJ2-7,NA,16,TRBD1,TGTGCCAGTAGTCCCGGGACAGGGAGAGACTCCTACGAGCAGTACTTC,CASSPGTGRDSYEQYF
TRBV5-1,TRBJ1-1,NA,12,NA,TGCGCCAGCGAGGGTATGAACACTGAAGCTTTCTTT,CASEGMNTEAFF
TRBV18,TRBJ1-1,NA,13,NA,TGTGCCAGCTCACCACAGGGAGAGGTGGAGGCTTTCTTT,CASSPQGEVEAFF
TRBV11-2,TRBJ1-1,NA,15,NA,TGTGCCAGCAGCTTCCGGGGGACGGGAAACACTGAAGCTTTCTTT,CASSFRGTGNTEAFF
TRBV27,TRBJ2-5,NA,15,TRBD1,TGTGCCAGCAAGACCGGACAGGGGATAGTAGAGACCCAGTACTTC,CASKTGQGIVETQYF
TRBV28,TRBJ2-1,NA,14,TRBD1,TGTGCCAGCAGACCGGGACAGCGCTACAATGAGCAGTTCTTC,CASRPGQRYNEQFF
TRBV20-1,TRBJ1-1,NA,13,TRBD1,TGCAGTGCTAGTAGGGGGCCTGACACTGAAGCTTTCTTT,CSASRGPDTEAFF
TRBV12-3/TRBV12-4,TRBJ1-1,NA,11,NA,TGTGCCAGCAGTCCTTTCACTGAAGCTTTCTTT,CASSPFTEAFF
TRBV3-1/TRBV3-2,TRBJ2-5,NA,15,NA,TGTGCCAGCAGCCAAGAGCAGCGGCTCGGAGAGACCCAGTACTTC,CASSQEQRLGETQYF
TRBV9,TRBJ2-1,NA,16,TRBD2,TGTGCCAGCAGCGCCGAACTAGCGGGGGGGACGAATGAGCAGTTCTTC,CASSAELAGGTNEQFF
TRBV10-2,TRBJ1-6,few,15,TRBD1,TGCGCCAGCAGTGAAGGACAGGCGCGGAATTCACCCCTCCACTTT,CASSEGQARNSPLHF
TRBV19,TRBJ2-3,NA,16,TRBD1,TGTGCCAGTAGTATTAGGGGACAGGGGGCTGGAGATACGCAGTATTTT,CASSIRGQGAGDTQYF
TRBV7-9,TRBJ1-1,NA,14,NA,TGTGCCAGCAGCTTGGGACTGGGGGGGACTGAAGCTTTCTTT,CASSLGLGGTEAFF
TRBV11-3,TRBJ2-2,NA,16,TRBD1,TGTGCCAGCAGCTTGAGGACAGGGGCGGACACCGGGGAGCTGTTTTTT,CASSLRTGADTGELFF
TRBV13,TRBJ2-3,once,13,NA,TGTGCCAGCAGACGGGGTTCGACAGATACGCAGTATTTT,CASRRGSTDTQYF
TRBV3-1/TRBV3-2,TRBJ1-1,NA,16,NA,TGTGCCAGCAGCCAATACGCTACCCTAGGGAACACTGAAGCTTTCTTT,CASSQYATLGNTEAFF
TRBV5-1,TRBJ2-1,once,13,NA,TGCGCCAGCAGCCAACAGGGCTACAATGAGCAGTTCTTC,CASSQQGYNEQFF
TRBV6-2/TRBV6-3,TRBJ1-6,NA,16,TRBD1,TGTGCCAGCAGTTACACCGGGGACAGCAATAATTCACCCCTCCACTTT,CASSYTGDSNNSPLHF
TRBV7-2,TRBJ2-4,NA,12,TRBD1,TGTGCCAGCAGCCCTCGACAGGGGGGTTTTGAATTC,CASSPRQGGFEF
TRBV10-2,TRBJ1-2,once,13,TRBD1,TGCGCCAGCGGGGACAGTTATAACTATGGCTACACCTTC,CASGDSYNYGYTF
TRBV7-9,TRBJ1-1,NA,13,NA,TGTGCCAGCAGTTCAGCGGGGGGGACTGAAGCTTTCTTT,CASSSAGGTEAFF
TRBV5-6,TRBJ1-2,NA,13,NA,TGTGCCAGCAGCCTGGGGCATAACTATGGCTACACCTTC,CASSLGHNYGYTF
TRBV5-1,TRBJ1-4,few,16,TRBD1,TGCGCCAGCAGCCGAGGACAGGGGGAGAGGTGGGAAAAACTGTTTTTT,CASSRGQGERWEKLFF
TRBV5-6,TRBJ1-6,NA,14,NA,TGTGCCAGCAGCCAGGAGGGTCTAAGGACACCCCTCCACTTT,CASSQEGLRTPLHF
TRBV30,TRBJ1-6,NA,13,NA,TGTGCCTGGAGTGTTAGTAGTAATTCACCCCTCCACTTT,CAWSVSSNSPLHF
TRBV15,TRBJ2-1,NA,16,TRBD2,TGTGCCACCAGCAGGATCCCCAGGGAGGGCTACAATGAGCAGTTCTTC,CATSRIPREGYNEQFF
TRBV19,TRBJ2-7,NA,13,NA,TGTGCCAGTAGTACGGCGGGGGCGTACGAGCAGTACTTC,CASSTAGAYEQYF
TRBV13,TRBJ1-6,NA,16,NA,TGTGCCAGCAGCCCGTTAGGACTGGAGGGCCATTCACCCCTCCACTTT,CASSPLGLEGHSPLHF
TRBV5-1,TRBJ1-1,NA,15,NA,TGCGCCAGCAGCTTGACGGGAGAGCGGAACACTGAAGCTTTCTTT,CASSLTGERNTEAFF
TRBV6-5,TRBJ1-1,NA,14,NA,TGTGCCAGCAGGGGGACAAGTATGAACACTGAAGCTTTCTTT,CASRGTSMNTEAFF